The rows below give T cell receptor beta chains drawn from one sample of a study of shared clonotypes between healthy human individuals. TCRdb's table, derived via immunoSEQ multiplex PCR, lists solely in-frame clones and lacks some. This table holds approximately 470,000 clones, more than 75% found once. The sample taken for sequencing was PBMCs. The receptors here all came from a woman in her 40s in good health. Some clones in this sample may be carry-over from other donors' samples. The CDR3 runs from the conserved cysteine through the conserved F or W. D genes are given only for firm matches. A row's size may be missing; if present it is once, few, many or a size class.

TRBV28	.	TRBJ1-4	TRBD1	CASSTPGTEINEKLFF	TGTGCCAGCAGTACCCCCGGGACAGAGATCAATGAAAAACTGTTTTTT
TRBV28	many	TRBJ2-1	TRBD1	CASRDRGERYYNEQFF	TGTGCCAGCAGGGACAGGGGGGAAAGATACTACAATGAGCAGTTCTTC
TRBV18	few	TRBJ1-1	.	CASSTSMNTEAFF	TGTGCCAGCTCAACCAGTATGAACACTGAAGCTTTCTTT
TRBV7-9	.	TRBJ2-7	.	CASSPPPTRKDRANYEQYF	TGTGCCAGCAGCCCCCCTCCGACTAGAAAAGACAGGGCAAACTACGAGCAGTACTTC
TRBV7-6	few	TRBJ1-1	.	CASSSRVGRGGTEAFF	TGTGCCAGCAGCTCCCGGGTGGGGAGGGGTGGAACTGAAGCTTTCTTT
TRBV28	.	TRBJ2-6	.	CASSPHILGANVLTF	TGTGCCAGCAGTCCCCACATTCTCGGGGCCAACGTCCTGACTTTC
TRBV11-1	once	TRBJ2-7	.	CASSLFDAGPATYEQYF	TGTGCCAGCAGCTTATTCGACGCAGGCCCGGCGACCTACGAGCAGTACTTC
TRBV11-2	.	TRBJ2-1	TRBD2	CASSSGLATYNEQFF	TGTGCCAGCAGCTCCGGACTAGCGACATACAATGAGCAGTTCTTC
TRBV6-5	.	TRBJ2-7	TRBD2	CASRRGLAGHYEQYF	TGTGCCAGCAGGAGGGGACTAGCGGGACACTACGAGCAGTACTTC
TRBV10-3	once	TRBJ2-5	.	CAISGGPQETQYF	TGTGCCATCAGCGGAGGTCCACAAGAGACCCAGTACTTC
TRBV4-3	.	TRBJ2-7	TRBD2	CASSHPAGTSVTYEQYF	TGCGCCAGCAGCCATCCCGCCGGGACTAGCGTCACTTACGAGCAGTACTTC
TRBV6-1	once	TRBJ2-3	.	CASDRGRGEADTQYF	TGTGCCAGCGACCGGGGCAGGGGGGAGGCAGATACGCAGTATTTT
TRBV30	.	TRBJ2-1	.	CAWSSLGKPNNEQFF	TGTGCCTGGAGCTCTCTAGGGAAGCCAAACAATGAGCAGTTCTTC
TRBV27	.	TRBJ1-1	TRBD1	CASSRGGTGNTEAFF	TGTGCCAGCAGCCGAGGGGGCACGGGTAACACTGAAGCTTTCTTT
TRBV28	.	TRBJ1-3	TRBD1	CASSSTRQGNTIYF	TGTGCCAGCAGTTCTACCAGACAGGGTAACACCATATATTTT
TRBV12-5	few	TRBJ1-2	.	CASGLSGRSYGYTF	TGTGCTAGTGGTTTGTCCGGACGGTCCTATGGCTACACCTTC
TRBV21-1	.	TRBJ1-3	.	CASRTGRLGNTIYF	TGTGCCAGCAGAACAGGGAGGCTTGGAAACACCATATATTTT
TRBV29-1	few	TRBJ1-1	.	CSVEPSAGPAEAFF	TGCAGCGTTGAACCCTCGGCAGGGCCTGCTGAAGCTTTCTTT
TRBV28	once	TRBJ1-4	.	CASRLSPGPREKLFF	TGTGCCAGCAGACTATCGCCGGGCCCGCGGGAAAAACTGTTTTTT
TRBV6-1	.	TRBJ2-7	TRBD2	CASSEVAGDEEQYF	TGTGCCAGCAGTGAAGTGGCGGGAGATGAAGAGCAGTACTTC
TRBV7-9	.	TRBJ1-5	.	CASSPGGQFNQPQHF	TGTGCCAGCAGCCCAGGAGGACAGTTTAATCAGCCCCAGCATTTT
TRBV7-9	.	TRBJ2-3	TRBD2	CASSFNSGSPDTQYF	TGTGCCAGCAGCTTTAATAGCGGGAGTCCAGATACGCAGTATTTT
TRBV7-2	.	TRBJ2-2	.	CASSIGPGTGELFF	TGTGCCAGCAGCATTGGCCCGGGGACCGGGGAGCTGTTTTTT
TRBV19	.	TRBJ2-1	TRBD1	CASQRDRGYNEQFF	TGTGCCAGCCAACGGGACAGAGGATACAATGAGCAGTTCTTC
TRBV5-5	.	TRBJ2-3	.	CASSLVLADTQYF	TGTGCCAGCAGCTTGGTTCTGGCAGATACGCAGTATTTT
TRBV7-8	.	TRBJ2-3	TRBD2	CASSLGLAGGAYTDTQYF	TGTGCCAGCAGCTTAGGACTAGCGGGAGGAGCGTACACAGATACGCAGTATTTT